This entry lists 2 T cell receptor beta chains sequenced from one sample in a study of blood T cell repertoires in COVID-19 (dated by TCRdb to the early 2020s). The library was prepared using the immunoSEQ multiplex PCR assay. This immuneACCESS table, as held by TCRdb, lists in-frame sequences with V and J called but not all clones. Of the missing ones, under half trace to an unresolved V gene in checked studies; the others have no known cause. A total of about 220,000 clones appear in this sample, about 80% of them only once. Approximately 1.2% of the sample lies in the top ten. The sample comprised PBMCs or T cells enriched from blood (not recorded which). The source is a woman aged 40 to 49 with acute COVID-19.

This chain connects TRBV6-4 to TRBJ2-5; TRBD2 agrees at 9 bases. This CDR3 has 12 amino acids. Germline lookup yields CDR1 MRHNA and CDR2 SNTAGT. Unmatched junction bases numbered 1, after V lost 9 bases and J lost 2 bases. CDR3 nucleotide sequence: TGTGCCAGGGCGGGGGGGCAAGAGACCCAGTACTTC. Translated, it gives CARAGGQETQYF.

V and J are TRBV30 and TRBJ1-4; TRBD1 matches at 10 bases. V was clipped by 8 bases and J by 3 bases; unmatched bases: 9. CDR1 is GTSNPN and CDR2 is SVGIG in the germline V gene (reference sequence). CDR3 length: 15 amino acids. The CDR3 DNA is TGTGCCGGATCCGGGACAGGGGTTCCTAATGAAAAACTGTTTTTT. Its translation: CAGSGTGVPNEKLFF.